The sequence of this TCR beta chain was determined in a study of blood T cell repertoires in COVID-19. About the research overall: T cells, B-cell-depleted T cells, or PBMCs supplied cDNA or gDNA.

Deletions cut 1 base from V and 6 bases from J, with 4 bases between. The length of the CDR3 is 11 residues. Looked up from germline, CDR1 is SGHDT and CDR2 is YYEEEE. Only in-frame clones appear in the TCRdb table, and some are missing; sequencing was by immunoSEQ multiplex PCR. This table has about 68,000 clones, 65% to 90% appearing once. The material sequenced was peripheral blood. V is TRBV5-6 and J is TRBJ1-1; D gene unclear. The TCR originated in an older woman with acute or convalescent COVID-19. CDR3 DNA: TGTGCCAGCAGCTTGCAGTCTGAAGCTTTCTTT. Its protein is CASSLQSEAFF. Based on the CDR3 plus reference TRBV5-6 and TRBJ1-1, the full variable domain is DAGVTQSPTHLIKTRGQQVTLRCSPKSGHDTVSWYQQALGQGPQFIFQYYEEEERQRGNFPDRFSGHQFPNYSSELNVNALLLGDSALYLCASSLQSEAFFGQGTRLTVV.